These 4 T cell receptor beta chains originate from one sample sequenced in a study of blood T cell repertoires in COVID-19. TCRdb's table, derived via immunoSEQ multiplex PCR, lists solely in-frame clones and lacks some. Here the sample spans approximately 240,000 clones, over 75% being singletons. Sequencing was carried out using peripheral blood. The receptor source for this set is a woman aged 40 to 50 who had recovered from COVID-19.

V is TRBV4-1 and J is TRBJ1-2; 7 nucleotides line up with TRBD1. Germline V gene data show CDR1 as MGHRA and CDR2 as YSYEKL. Germline trimming cut 1 base from V and 3 bases from J; bases unmatched to any gene: 5. The length of the CDR3 is 15 residues. The CDR3 DNA is TGCGCCAGCAGCCAAGCTCTCGGGACAGACTATGGCTACACCTTC. Amino acid sequence: CASSQALGTDYGYTF.

The chain uses TRBV9 and TRBJ2-1; the match to TRBD2 covers 13 bases. CDR3 length: 16 amino acids. CDR1 SGDLS and CDR2 YYNGEE come from the germline V gene. J was trimmed by 4 bases and V by 4 bases; bases with no gene match: 5. The CDR3 region has the DNA TGTGCCAGCAGCCCAAGGACTAGCGGGGGTTACAATGAGCAGTTCTTC. The encoded protein is CASSPRTSGGYNEQFF.

The chain joins TRBV5-6 to TRBJ2-7, with TRBD2 matching 8 bases. The ends lost 5 bases at V and 6 bases at J; junction bases unmatched: 13. The CDR3 loop spans 15 amino acids. The V gene's germline CDR1 is SGHDT and CDR2 YYEEEE. The CDR3 sequence: CASSPLAGGRIEQYF. The CDR3 bases are TGTGCCAGCAGTCCCCTTGCGGGGGGCCGTATCGAGCAGTACTTC.

V gene TRBV19 combines with J gene TRBJ2-6; 7 bases fit TRBD1. The trim removed 5 bases at V and 0 bases at J, leaving 4 bases unmatched. The CDR3 totals 16 residues. Germline lookup yields CDR1 LNHDA and CDR2 SQIVND (reference sequence). The CDR3: CASSRDSVSGANVLTF. DNA of the CDR3: TGTGCCAGTAGTCGGGACAGCGTCTCTGGGGCCAACGTCCTGACTTTC.